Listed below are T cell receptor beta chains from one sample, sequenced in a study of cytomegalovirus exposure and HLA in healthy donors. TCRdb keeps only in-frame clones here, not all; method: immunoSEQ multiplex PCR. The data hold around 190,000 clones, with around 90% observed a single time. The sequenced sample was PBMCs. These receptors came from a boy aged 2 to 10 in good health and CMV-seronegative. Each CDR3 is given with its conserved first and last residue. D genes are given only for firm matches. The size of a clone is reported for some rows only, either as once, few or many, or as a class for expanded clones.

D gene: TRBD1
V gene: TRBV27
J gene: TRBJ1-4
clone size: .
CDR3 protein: CASSSGTGYEKLFF
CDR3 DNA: TGTGCCAGCAGCTCCGGGACAGGGTATGAAAAACTGTTTTTT

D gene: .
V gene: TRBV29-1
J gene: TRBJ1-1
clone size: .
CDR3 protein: CSVQGWATEAFF
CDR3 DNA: TGCAGCGTTCAGGGGTGGGCCACTGAAGCTTTCTTT

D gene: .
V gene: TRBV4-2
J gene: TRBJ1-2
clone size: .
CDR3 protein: CASSHTDSEANYGYTF
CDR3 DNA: TGTGCCAGCAGCCACACGGACAGCGAGGCTAACTATGGCTACACCTTC

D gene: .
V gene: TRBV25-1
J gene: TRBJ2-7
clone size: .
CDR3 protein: CASTIEGGEQYF
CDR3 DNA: TGTGCCAGCACCATTGAAGGAGGCGAGCAGTACTTC

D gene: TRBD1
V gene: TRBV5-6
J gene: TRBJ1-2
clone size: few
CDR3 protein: CASSFRFGTGTLLYGYTF
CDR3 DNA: TGTGCCAGCAGCTTTAGGTTCGGGACAGGGACCCTCCTCTATGGCTACACCTTC

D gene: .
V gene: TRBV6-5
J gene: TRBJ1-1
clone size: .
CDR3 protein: CASSGGGTEAFF
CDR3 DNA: TGTGCCAGCAGTGGCGGGGGCACTGAAGCTTTCTTT

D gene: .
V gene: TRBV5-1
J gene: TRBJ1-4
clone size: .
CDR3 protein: CASSPYGTRNEKLFF
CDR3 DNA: TGCGCCAGCAGTCCCTACGGGACAAGGAATGAAAAACTGTTTTTT

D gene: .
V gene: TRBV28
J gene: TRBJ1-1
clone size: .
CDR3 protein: CASSPAHTEAFF
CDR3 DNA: TGTGCCAGCAGCCCCGCGCACACTGAAGCTTTCTTT

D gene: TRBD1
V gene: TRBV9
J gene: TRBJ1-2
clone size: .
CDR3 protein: CASWGQGDYGYTF
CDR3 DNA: TGTGCCAGCTGGGGACAGGGTGACTATGGCTACACCTTC

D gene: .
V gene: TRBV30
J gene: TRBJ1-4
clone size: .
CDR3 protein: CAWSRGATNEKLFF
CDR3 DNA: TGTGCCTGGAGTCGGGGGGCTACTAATGAAAAACTGTTTTTT

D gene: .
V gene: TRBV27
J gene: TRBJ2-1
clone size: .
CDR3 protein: CASSDLASRQFF
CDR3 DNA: TGTGCCAGCAGCGATCTAGCGTCGCGGCAGTTCTTC

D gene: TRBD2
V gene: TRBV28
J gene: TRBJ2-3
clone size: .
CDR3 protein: CASSLAGGLTDTQYF
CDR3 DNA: TGTGCCAGCAGTTTAGCGGGGGGCCTCACAGATACGCAGTATTTT

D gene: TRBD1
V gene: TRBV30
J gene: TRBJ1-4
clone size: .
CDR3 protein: CAWRPDRANEKLFF
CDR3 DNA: TGTGCCTGGAGGCCCGACAGGGCTAATGAAAAACTGTTTTTT

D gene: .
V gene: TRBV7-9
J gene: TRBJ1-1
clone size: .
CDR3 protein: CATQGYTEAFF
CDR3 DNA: TGTGCCACCCAGGGGTACACTGAAGCTTTCTTT

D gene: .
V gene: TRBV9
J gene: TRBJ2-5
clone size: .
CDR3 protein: CASSGNRGGLETQYF
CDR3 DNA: TGTGCCAGCAGCGGAAACAGGGGAGGTCTAGAGACCCAGTACTTC

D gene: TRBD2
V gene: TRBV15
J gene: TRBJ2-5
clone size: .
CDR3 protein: CATSRVASGRGETQYF
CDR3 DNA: TGTGCCACCAGCAGAGTCGCTAGCGGGAGGGGAGAGACCCAGTACTTC

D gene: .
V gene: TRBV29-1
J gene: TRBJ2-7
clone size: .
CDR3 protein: CSVVAGTYEQYF
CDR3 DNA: TGCAGCGTTGTTGCGGGTACCTACGAGCAGTACTTC

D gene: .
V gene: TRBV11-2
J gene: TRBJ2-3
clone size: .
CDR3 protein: CASSPQADTQYF
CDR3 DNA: TGTGCCAGCAGCCCACAGGCAGATACGCAGTATTTT

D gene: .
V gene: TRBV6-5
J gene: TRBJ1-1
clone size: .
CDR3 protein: CASNRPGGGTEAFF
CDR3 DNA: TGTGCCAGCAACCGCCCCGGGGGAGGGACTGAAGCTTTCTTT

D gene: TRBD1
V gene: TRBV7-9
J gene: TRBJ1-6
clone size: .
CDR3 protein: CASSFQTGGNSPLHF
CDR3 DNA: TGTGCCAGCAGCTTCCAAACAGGGGGCAATTCACCCCTCCACTTT

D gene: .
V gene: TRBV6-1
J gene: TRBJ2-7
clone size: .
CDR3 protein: CASSGTDRFRSYEQYF
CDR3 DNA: TGTGCCAGCAGTGGGACCGACAGGTTTCGGTCCTACGAGCAGTACTTC

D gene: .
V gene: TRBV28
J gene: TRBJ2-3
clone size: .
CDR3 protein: CASSLGSQDTQYF
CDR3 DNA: TGTGCCAGCAGTTTAGGCTCCCAAGATACGCAGTATTTT

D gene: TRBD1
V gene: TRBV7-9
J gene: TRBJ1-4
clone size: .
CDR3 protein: CSSSFQGADKLFF
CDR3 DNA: TGTTCCAGCAGCTTCCAGGGGGCTGACAAACTGTTTTTT

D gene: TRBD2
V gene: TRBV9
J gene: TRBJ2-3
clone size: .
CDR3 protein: CASSVGSSGNTDTQYF
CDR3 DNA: TGTGCCAGCAGCGTAGGGTCTAGCGGGAACACAGATACGCAGTATTTT

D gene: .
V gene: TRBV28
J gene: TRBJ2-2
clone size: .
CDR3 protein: CASSWGLLNDGELFF
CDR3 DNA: TGTGCCAGCAGTTGGGGGCTTCTTAACGACGGGGAGCTGTTTTTT

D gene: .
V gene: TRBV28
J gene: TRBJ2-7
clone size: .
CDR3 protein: CASSPQAYEQYF
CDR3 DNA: TGTGCCAGCAGTCCACAGGCCTACGAGCAGTACTTC

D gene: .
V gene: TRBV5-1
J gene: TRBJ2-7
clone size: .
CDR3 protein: CASSLPGQTYEQYF
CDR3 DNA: TGCGCCAGCAGCTTACCGGGACAAACCTACGAGCAGTACTTC

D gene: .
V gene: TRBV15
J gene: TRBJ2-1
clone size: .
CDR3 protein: CATSRDQVSYNEQFF
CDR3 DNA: TGTGCCACCAGCAGAGATCAGGTCTCCTACAATGAGCAGTTCTTC

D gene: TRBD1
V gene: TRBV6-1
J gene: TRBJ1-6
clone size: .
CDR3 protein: CASRERWTGFNSPLHF
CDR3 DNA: TGTGCCAGCAGGGAAAGGTGGACAGGCTTTAATTCACCCCTCCACTTT

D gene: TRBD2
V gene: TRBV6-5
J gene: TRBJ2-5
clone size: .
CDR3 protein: CASSYRSGRAQTQYF
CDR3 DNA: TGTGCCAGCAGTTACCGTAGCGGGAGGGCACAGACCCAGTACTTC

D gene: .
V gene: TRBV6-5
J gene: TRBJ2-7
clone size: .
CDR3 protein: CATDRTGEQYF
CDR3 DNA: TGTGCCACCGATCGGACGGGAGAGCAGTACTTC

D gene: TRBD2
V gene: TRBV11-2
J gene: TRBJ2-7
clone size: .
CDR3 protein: CASSLATSGAYEQYF
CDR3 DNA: TGTGCCAGCAGCTTAGCGACTAGCGGGGCGTACGAGCAGTACTTC

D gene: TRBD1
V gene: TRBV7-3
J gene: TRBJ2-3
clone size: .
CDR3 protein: CASSLTGAYTDTQYF
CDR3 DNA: TGTGCCAGCAGCTTGACAGGGGCGTACACAGATACGCAGTATTTT

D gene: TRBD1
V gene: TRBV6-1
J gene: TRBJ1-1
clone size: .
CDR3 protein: CASSAGQGDTEAFF
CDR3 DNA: TGTGCCAGCAGTGCGGGACAGGGGGACACTGAAGCTTTCTTT

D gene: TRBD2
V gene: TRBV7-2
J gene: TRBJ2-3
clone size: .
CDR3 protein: CASSSGASGGKDTQYF
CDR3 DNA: TGTGCCAGCAGCTCCGGAGCTAGCGGGGGGAAAGATACGCAGTATTTT

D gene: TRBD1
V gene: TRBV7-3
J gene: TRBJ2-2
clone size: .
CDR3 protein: CASTPSPMDRANTGELFF
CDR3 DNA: TGTGCCAGCACCCCCTCCCCGATGGACAGGGCTAACACCGGGGAGCTGTTTTTT

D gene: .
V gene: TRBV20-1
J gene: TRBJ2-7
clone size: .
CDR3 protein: CSAIQSYEQYF
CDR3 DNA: TGCAGTGCTATACAGTCCTACGAGCAGTACTTC

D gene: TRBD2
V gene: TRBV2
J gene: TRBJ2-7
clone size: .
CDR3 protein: CASSEARGYRPYEQYF
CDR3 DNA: TGTGCCAGCAGTGAAGCGCGGGGGTATAGGCCCTACGAGCAGTACTTC

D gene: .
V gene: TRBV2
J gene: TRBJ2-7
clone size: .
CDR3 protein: CASRLQVPSSYEQYF
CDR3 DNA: TGTGCCAGCAGGTTACAGGTCCCTAGCTCCTACGAGCAGTACTTC

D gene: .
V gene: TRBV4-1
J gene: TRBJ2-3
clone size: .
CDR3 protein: CASSQDHRTSITDTQYF
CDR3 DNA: TGCGCCAGCAGCCAAGATCACAGGACCTCAATTACAGATACGCAGTATTTT

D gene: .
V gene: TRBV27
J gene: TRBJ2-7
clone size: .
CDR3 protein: CASSKNRPGGKYYEQYF
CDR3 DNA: TGTGCCAGCAGTAAAAACCGCCCAGGGGGGAAATACTACGAGCAGTACTTC

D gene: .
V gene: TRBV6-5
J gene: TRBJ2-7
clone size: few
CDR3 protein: CASGDNPYEQYF
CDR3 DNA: TGTGCCAGCGGGGACAACCCCTACGAGCAGTACTTC

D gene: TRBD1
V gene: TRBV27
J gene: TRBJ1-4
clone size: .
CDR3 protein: CASSLQGTNEKLFF
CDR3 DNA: TGTGCCAGCAGTCTACAGGGGACTAATGAAAAACTGTTTTTT

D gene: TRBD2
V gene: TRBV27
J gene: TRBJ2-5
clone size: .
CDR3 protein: CASSTRGWEGQETQYF
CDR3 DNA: TGTGCCAGCAGTACCCGGGGTTGGGAGGGACAAGAGACCCAGTACTTC

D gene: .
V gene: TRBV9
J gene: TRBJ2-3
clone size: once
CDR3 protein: CASSARGGVRSTDTQYF
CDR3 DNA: TGTGCCAGCAGCGCCAGAGGGGGAGTTAGGAGCACAGATACGCAGTATTTT

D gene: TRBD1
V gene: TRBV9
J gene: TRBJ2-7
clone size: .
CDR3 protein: CASSLSTGIGEQYF
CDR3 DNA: TGTGCCAGCAGTCTTTCGACAGGGATCGGCGAGCAGTACTTC

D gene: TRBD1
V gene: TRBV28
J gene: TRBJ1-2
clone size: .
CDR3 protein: CASTATGAGYGYTF
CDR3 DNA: TGTGCCAGCACCGCGACAGGGGCCGGCTATGGCTACACCTTC

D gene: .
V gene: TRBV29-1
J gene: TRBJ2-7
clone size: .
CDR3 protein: CSVGSSYEQYF
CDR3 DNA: TGCAGCGTTGGCAGCTCCTACGAGCAGTACTTC

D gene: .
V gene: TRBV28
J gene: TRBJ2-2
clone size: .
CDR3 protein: CASSFMSSTNTGELFF
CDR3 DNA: TGTGCCAGCAGTTTTATGTCGAGTACGAACACCGGGGAGCTGTTTTTT

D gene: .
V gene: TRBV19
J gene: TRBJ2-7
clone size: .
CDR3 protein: CASREGAASYEQYF
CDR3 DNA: TGTGCCAGTAGGGAGGGGGCTGCTTCGTACGAGCAGTACTTC

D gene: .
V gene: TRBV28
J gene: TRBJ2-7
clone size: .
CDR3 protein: CASSLTGHSYEQYF
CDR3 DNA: TGTGCCAGCAGTTTAACCGGACACTCCTACGAGCAGTACTTC

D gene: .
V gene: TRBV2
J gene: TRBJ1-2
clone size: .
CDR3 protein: CASSSLQGLQAFYGYTF
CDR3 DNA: TGTGCCAGCAGTTCTCTGCAGGGACTACAGGCGTTCTATGGCTACACCTTC